This TCR beta chain was identified during a study of T cells expressing NK-cell markers. Findings of the study overall: Uncertainty persisted over the HCMV specificity of expanded NKG2C+ T cell clones. The leading position in the CD3+CD56-NKG2C+ fraction of four donors also went to these clonotypes.

There are 15 residues in the CDR3. Germline CDR1 reads MNHEY; CDR2 reads SVGEGT. With UMIs, 5'RACE template switching was used to make TCR beta cDNA. TCRdb re-called the 5' RACE reads and shows each CDR3 protein once, DNA omitted. The table lists 550,000 or so distinct CDR3 sequences. In the case of this clonotype: Its antigen remains unknown.

This receptor was taken from a man aged 18 to 30 in good health. The chain recombines TRBV6-2 or TRBV6-3 with TRBJ2-1; TCRdb selects TRBD2, and the lack of DNA leaves this call unchecked. Sequenced material: blood T cells: a sorted CD56 or NKG2C T cell subset, CD4+ or CD8+ T cells, or bulk PBMC T cells (not recorded which). CDR3: CASLRGLAGIDEQFF.